The present TCR beta chain was sequenced within a study of blood T cell repertoires in COVID-19. The CDR3 contains 15 residues. V lost 0 bases and J 3 bases, leaving 12 bases between the germline ends. Germline CDR1 SGHRS, CDR2 YFSETQ. Libraries were prepared by immunoSEQ multiplex PCR; TCRdb keeps only in-frame clonotypes and omits some of them. The sample yields about 69,000 clones, about 84% seen once. The V gene is TRBV5-1, the J gene TRBJ2-5; TRBD1 is a possible D gene (6 bases). The sample comprised peripheral blood. This TCR derives from a man aged 50-59 years with COVID-19, enrolled during active disease. In DNA, the CDR3 is TGCGCCAGCAGCTTGGGGGCAGGGGTCAAAGAGACCCAGTACTTC. Translation: CASSLGAGVKETQYF. Looking up the rest from reference TRBV5-1 and TRBJ2-5 gives the full variable domain: KAGVTQTPRYLIKTRGQQVTLSCSPISGHRSVSWYQQTPGQGLQFLFEYFSETQRNKGNFPGRFSGRQFSNSRSEMNVSTLELGDSALYLCASSLGAGVKETQYFGPGTRLLVL.